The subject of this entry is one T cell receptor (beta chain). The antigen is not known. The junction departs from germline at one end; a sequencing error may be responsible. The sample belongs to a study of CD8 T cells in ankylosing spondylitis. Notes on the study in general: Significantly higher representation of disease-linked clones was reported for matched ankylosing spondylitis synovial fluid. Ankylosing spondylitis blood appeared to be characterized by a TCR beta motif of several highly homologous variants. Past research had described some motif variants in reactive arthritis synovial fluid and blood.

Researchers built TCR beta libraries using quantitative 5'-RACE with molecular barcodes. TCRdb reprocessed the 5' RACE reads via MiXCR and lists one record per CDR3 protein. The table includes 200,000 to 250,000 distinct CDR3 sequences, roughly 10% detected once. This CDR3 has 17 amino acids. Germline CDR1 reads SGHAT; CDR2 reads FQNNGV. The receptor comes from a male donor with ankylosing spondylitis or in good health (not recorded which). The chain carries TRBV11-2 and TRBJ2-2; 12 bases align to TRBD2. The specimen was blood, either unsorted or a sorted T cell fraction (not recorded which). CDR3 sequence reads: CASSLGTSGAYTGGLFF. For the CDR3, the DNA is TGTGCCAGCAGCTTAGGGACTAGCGGGGCCTACACCGGGGGGCTGTTTTTT.